This T cell receptor (beta chain) was profiled in a study of T cells in Graves' hyperthyroidism and ophthalmopathy. Study information: Peripheral blood was acquired at first diagnosis, ahead of any therapy whatsoever. Overall study findings and caveats: Most clonotypes that expanded in the thyroid above 0.001 also showed up in blood.

After removal of 3 bases from V and 2 bases from J, the junction contained 6 bases not matched to a gene. Germline CDR1 LGHDT, CDR2 YNNKEL (reference sequence). The CDR3 spans 15 residues. Hyperthyroidism of Graves' type that showed no ophthalmopathy progression within 18 months was stable. The study based diagnoses on clinical symptoms, serum thyroxine and TRAb, thyroid ultrasound and orbital computed tomography. The TCR beta CDR3 regions underwent amplification using RNA transcripts as the source. First-round RT-PCR targeting the TCR CDR3 was performed with the HTBI primer set. Each CDR3 protein gets one entry after TCRdb re-called the multiplex PCR reads with MiXCR. Altogether about 400,000 distinct CDR3 sequences are present, roughly 13% being singletons, with the ten largest covering 9.2%. Worth noting for this clonotype: Its cognate antigen is unknown.

This rearrangement joins TRBV3-1 to TRBJ2-5; 7 bases agree with TRBD2. The receptor's source is a woman younger than 35 with Graves' hyperthyroidism. The sequenced material came from blood. In DNA, the CDR3 is TGTGCCAGCAGCCATCAGCCTAGCGGTCAAGAGACCCAGTACTTC. Its protein product is CASSHQPSGQETQYF.